The 28 T cell receptor beta chains listed next were all sequenced from one sample in a study of blood T cell repertoires in COVID-19. Sequencing used immunoSEQ multiplex PCR; TCRdb keeps in-frame clones, though not all of them. Of tens of thousands of clones listed, over 60% were seen once; the top ten hold roughly 2.4%. The sequenced sample consisted of peripheral blood. Receptor source: a man aged 70-80 years with COVID-19, enrolled during active disease.

This clone was seen a few times. The chain uses TRBV6-2 or TRBV6-3 and TRBJ1-2; D uncertain. This CDR3 spans 17 amino acids. Looked up from germline, CDR1 is MNHEY and CDR2 is SVGEGT. V dropped 5 bases and J dropped 8 bases, with 27 bases sitting between them. The CDR3 sequence is CASSPQVISRILWGYTF. Written as DNA, the CDR3 is TGTGCCAGCAGTCCCCAGGTCATCAGTAGGATTCTATGGGGCTACACCTTC.

The rearrangement joins TRBV7-9 to TRBJ1-1; the match to TRBD1 covers 8 bases. The CDR3 loop spans 14 amino acids. Germline V gives CDR1 SEHNR, CDR2 FQNEAQ (reference sequence). J gave up 0 bases and V 4 bases, and 1 base lay outside the gene matches. This chain's CDR3 is CASSWGQVNTEAFF. CDR3 DNA: TGTGCCAGCAGCTGGGGACAGGTGAACACTGAAGCTTTCTTT.

The V gene is TRBV21-1, the J gene TRBJ1-5; the tabulated D call, TRBD1, remains unverified against the DNA. TRBV21-1 is a recognized pseudogene. The CDR3 covers 19 residues. This CDR3 reads CASSKAKETGGHSNQPQHF. DNA of the CDR3: TGTGCCAGCAGCAAAGCGAAAGAGACAGGGGGCCATAGCAATCAGCCCCAGCATTTT.

The CDR3 DNA reads TGTGCCAGCAGCCGGGGACAGGGGGCGACCCATGCGAACACCGGGGAGCTGTTTTTT. Amino acid sequence: CASSRGQGATHANTGELFF. This chain links TRBV3-1 (or the pseudogene TRBV3-2) with TRBJ2-2; TRBD1 matches 12 bases. The junction had 9 bases not matched to a gene; V was cut back by 4 bases and J by 0 bases. The germline V gene encodes CDR1 LGHDT and CDR2 YNNKEL (reference sequence). The CDR3 sequence is 19 residues long.

The V gene is TRBV19, the J gene TRBJ1-5; D gene unclear. The CDR3 totals 12 residues. The V end lost 8 bases, the J end lost 5 bases, and 10 bases lay between the germline ends. Germline CDR1 LNHDA, CDR2 SQIVND (reference sequence). DNA for the CDR3: TGTGCCAGTGGAGACGGGGATCAGCCCCAGCATTTT. It specifies CASGDGDQPQHF.

This clone showed up just once. The chain has TRBV30 and TRBJ1-5; D uncertain. This CDR3 is 14 amino acids long. Germline loops: CDR1 GTSNPN, CDR2 SVGIG (reference sequence). V was clipped by 2 bases and J by 5 bases, with 13 bases between them. CDR3 nucleotide sequence: TGTGCCTGGAGTACAAGGTGGGGAGATCAGCCCCAGCATTTT. As protein: CAWSTRWGDQPQHF.

The chain couples TRBV9 to TRBJ1-1; D might be TRBD1 (5 bases). CDR3 length equals 15 residues. CDR1 is SGDLS, CDR2 YYNGEE, per germline. V was pared by 0 bases and J by 1 base, with 10 bases between. CDR3 in amino acids: CASSVGQIRNTEAFF. Written as DNA, the CDR3 is TGTGCCAGCAGCGTAGGACAGATTAGGAACACTGAAGCTTTCTTT.

This chain links TRBV2 with TRBJ2-7; D is possibly TRBD1 (6 bases). The germline CDR1 and CDR2 sequences are SNHLY and FYNNEI. The CDR3 runs 13 residues. Trimming removed 5 bases from V and 2 bases from J, with 10 bases in between. The CDR3 sequence is CASSTDSAYEQYF. CDR3 nucleotide sequence: TGTGCCAGCAGTACGGACAGTGCCTACGAGCAGTACTTC. The whole variable domain, filled in from reference TRBV2 and TRBJ2-7, reads EPEVTQTPSHQVTQMGQEVILRCVPISNHLYFYWYRQILGQKVEFLVSFYNNEISEKSEIFDDQFSVERPDGSNFTLKIRSTKLEDSAMYFCASSTDSAYEQYFGPGTRLTVT.

The CDR3 sequence is CASSLVFAGYYEQYF. Written as DNA, the CDR3 is TGTGCCAGCAGCTTAGTGTTTGCGGGTTACTACGAGCAGTACTTC. The chain is built from TRBV7-2 and TRBJ2-7, with TRBD2 as a possible D gene (5 bases). There are 15 residues in the CDR3. Trimming removed 1 base at V and 3 bases at J, with 13 bases between. Germline lookup yields CDR1 SGHTA and CDR2 FQGNSA.

This clone occurred a few times. The chain uses TRBV19 and TRBJ1-1; tentatively, D is TRBD1 (5 bases). Looked up from germline, CDR1 is LNHDA and CDR2 is SQIVND (reference sequence). CDR3 length equals 16 residues. V lost 3 bases and J 1 base, leaving 15 bases between the germline ends. CDR3 sequence (DNA): TGTGCCAGTAGTATTTTCTTGGGGCGGACGAACACTGAAGCTTTCTTT. Translating gives CASSIFLGRTNTEAFF.

This chain joins TRBV7-2 and TRBJ2-7, with TRBD1 identical over 11 bases. This CDR3 contains 15 residues. CDR1 SGHTA and CDR2 FQGNSA come from the germline V gene. V gave up 4 bases and J gave up 3 bases; unmatched junction bases: 5. CDR3 protein: CASSSGQGAYYEQYF. The CDR3 nucleotides are TGTGCCAGCAGCTCAGGACAGGGGGCATACTACGAGCAGTACTTC. The variable domain in full, with the rest retrieved from reference TRBV7-2 and TRBJ2-7, is GAGVSQSPSNKVTEKGKDVELRCDPISGHTALYWYRQSLGQGLEFLIYFQGNSAPDKSGLPSDRFSAERTGGSVSTLTIQRTQQEDSAVYLCASSSGQGAYYEQYFGPGTRLTVT.

CDR3 residues: CASSTSGQGRSTEAFF. The CDR3 DNA is TGTGCCAGCTCAACAAGTGGACAGGGGAGGAGCACTGAAGCTTTCTTT. The V and J genes are TRBV18 and TRBJ1-1; 9 bases match TRBD1. V gave up 5 bases and J gave up 4 bases; unmatched junction bases: 11. CDR1 is KGHSH, CDR2 LQKENI, per germline. There are 16 residues in the CDR3.

J is TRBJ1-4 and V is TRBV6-4; D is ambiguous. This CDR3 spans 16 amino acids. The V end lost 2 bases, the J end lost 3 bases, and 13 bases lay between the germline ends. Germline V gene lookup returns CDR1 MRHNA and CDR2 SNTAGT. The CDR3 region is CASSDPNRGANEKLFF. In DNA, the CDR3 is TGTGCCAGCAGTGACCCTAACCGGGGAGCTAATGAAAAACTGTTTTTT.

J is TRBJ2-1 and V is TRBV11-3, with D maybe TRBD1 (5 bases). V lost 4 bases to trimming and J lost 10 bases, with 14 bases between them. Germline lookup yields CDR1 SGHNT and CDR2 YENEEA. The CDR3 has 13 amino acids. The CDR3 loop is CASSYQGALEQFF. CDR3 DNA sequence: TGTGCCAGCAGCTACCAAGGGGCGCTAGAGCAGTTCTTC.

The chain has TRBV2 and TRBJ2-1, with 13 positions matching TRBD2. Germline loops: CDR1 SNHLY, CDR2 FYNNEI. The V segment lost 1 base and the J segment 5 bases; nucleotides outside the gene matches: 8. The CDR3 extends over 18 amino acids. CDR3 region: CASSEDSKGTSGNNEQFF. CDR3 DNA: TGTGCCAGCAGTGAAGACTCCAAAGGGACTAGCGGGAACAATGAGCAGTTCTTC.

The rearrangement uses TRBV28 and TRBJ2-3; TRBD1 might be the D (6 bases). The CDR3 covers 15 residues. CDR1 MDHEN and CDR2 SYDVKM come from the germline V gene. The V gene lost 5 bases and the J gene lost 0 bases, with 12 bases spanning the gap. CDR3 protein: CASSARQDSTDTQYF. CDR3 nucleotide sequence: TGTGCCAGCAGTGCCCGACAGGATAGCACAGATACGCAGTATTTT.

V is TRBV7-2 and J is TRBJ1-2; 9 nucleotides align to TRBD1. This CDR3 spans 15 amino acids. Trimming cost V 4 bases and J 4 bases; bases outside gene matches: 7. Looked up from germline, CDR1 is SGHTA and CDR2 is FQGNSA. The CDR3 spells CASSSRGTGSYGYTF. The CDR3 DNA is TGTGCCAGCAGCTCTAGGGGGACAGGGAGCTATGGCTACACCTTC.

The V and J genes are TRBV9 and TRBJ1-1; no clear D gene. The CDR3 runs to 16 residues. The germline CDR1 and CDR2 sequences are SGDLS and YYNGEE. V lost 3 bases, J lost 1 base, and 16 bases lay in between. Here the CDR3 reads CASSDSRGQPNTEAFF. The CDR3 coding sequence is TGTGCCAGCAGCGATTCCCGCGGGCAGCCGAACACTGAAGCTTTCTTT.

The chain recombines TRBV28 with TRBJ1-5; 7 bases align to TRBD1. CDR1 MDHEN and CDR2 SYDVKM come from the germline V gene. The CDR3 loop spans 15 amino acids. Unmatched junction bases numbered 9, after V lost 4 bases and J lost 6 bases. Here the CDR3 reads CASSSPTGLSQPQHF. As DNA, the CDR3 is TGTGCCAGCAGTTCTCCGACAGGGCTTTCTCAGCCCCAGCATTTT.

CDR3 in DNA: TGTGCCAGTAGTATTATCTTCTTGGGTTCGGGGGGGCTCTCCTACAATGAGCAGTTCTTC. It specifies CASSIIFLGSGGLSYNEQFF. The chain employs TRBV19 and TRBJ2-1; TRBD2 agrees at 8 bases. The CDR3 consists of 20 residues. V shed 3 bases, J shed 0 bases, and the junction held 16 bases outside the gene matches. In germline, CDR1 is LNHDA, CDR2 SQIVND (reference sequence).

The sample holds one count of this clone. The V gene is TRBV6-1, the J gene TRBJ1-5; D gene uncertain. CDR3 length equals 15 residues. Germline CDR1 MNHNS, CDR2 SASEGT. V was clipped by 3 bases and J by 0 bases, with 9 bases between them. The CDR3 nucleotides are TGTGCCAGCAGTGATCGACATCTTAGCAATCAGCCCCAGCATTTT. Translation: CASSDRHLSNQPQHF.

This sequence joins TRBV19 and TRBJ2-7; 8 bases fit TRBD2. The germline CDR1 and CDR2 sequences are LNHDA and SQIVND (reference sequence). After removal of 5 bases from V and 6 bases from J, the junction contained 15 bases not matched to a gene. The CDR3 runs 16 residues. This chain's CDR3 is CASSSLAGTSLPEQYF. The CDR3 coding sequence is TGTGCCAGTAGTTCCCTAGCCGGGACTAGTCTTCCCGAGCAGTACTTC. The complete variable domain, with remaining parts taken from reference TRBV19 and TRBJ2-7, reads DGGITQSPKYLFRKEGQNVTLSCEQNLNHDAMYWYRQDPGQGLRLIYYSQIVNDFQKGDIAEGYSVSREKKESFPLTVTSAQKNPTAFYLCASSSLAGTSLPEQYFGPGTRLTVT.

This clone was seen a handful of times. The rearrangement links TRBV5-6 to TRBJ1-2; unclear D gene. CDR1 and CDR2 (germline): SGHDT, YYEEEE. V dropped 2 bases and J dropped 4 bases, with 6 bases sitting between them. The CDR3 covers 12 residues. CDR3 in DNA: TGTGCCAGCAGCTTCGGGAGCTATGGCTACACCTTC. Its protein is CASSFGSYGYTF.

The chain carries TRBV11-3 and TRBJ2-7; 7 nucleotides align to TRBD2. Trimming removed 8 bases from V and 1 base from J; junction bases left unmatched: 11. Germline V gene data show CDR1 as SGHNT and CDR2 as YENEEA. This CDR3 is built from 15 residues. In DNA form, the CDR3 reads TGTGCCAGCTCCAAAGGCGGGAGTGTTTCCTACGAGCAGTACTTC. Translated, it gives CASSKGGSVSYEQYF. Supplemented by reference TRBV11-3 and TRBJ2-7, the full variable domain reads EAGVVQSPRYKIIEKKQPVAFWCNPISGHNTLYWYLQNLGQGPELLIRYENEEAVDDSQLPKDRFSAERLKGVDSTLKIQPAELGDSAVYLCASSKGGSVSYEQYFGPGTRLTVT.

This chain joins TRBV5-1 and TRBJ2-3; maybe TRBD2 (5 bases). V dropped 0 bases and J dropped 1 base, with 9 bases sitting between them. There are 15 residues in the CDR3. CDR1 is SGHRS and CDR2 is YFSETQ in the germline V gene. The CDR3 region has the DNA TGCGCCAGCAGCTTGGGGTCTAGCCGCACAGATACGCAGTATTTT. Its protein product is CASSLGSSRTDTQYF.

The V call is TRBV7-3, the J call TRBJ2-1, with TRBD2 identical over 9 bases. V was clipped by 1 base and J by 2 bases; unmatched bases: 12. The CDR3 consists of 19 residues. Per germline, CDR1 SGHTA and CDR2 FQGTGA. In DNA form, the CDR3 reads TGTGCCAGCAGCTTAAAGTCAAGGATAGCGGGAGTTACCTACAATGAGCAGTTCTTC. Residues: CASSLKSRIAGVTYNEQFF. Drawing the rest from reference TRBV7-3 and TRBJ2-1, the complete variable domain is GAGVSQTPSNKVTEKGKYVELRCDPISGHTALYWYRQSLGQGPEFLIYFQGTGAADDSGLPNDRFFAVRPEGSVSTLKIQRTERGDSAVYLCASSLKSRIAGVTYNEQFFGPGTRLTVL.

The chain is built from TRBV6-6 and TRBJ2-3; D perhaps matches TRBD2 (5 bases). The CDR3 runs 13 residues. V was trimmed by 2 bases and J by 4 bases, leaving 7 bases between them. From germline, CDR1 is MNHNY and CDR2 SVGAGI (reference sequence). The CDR3 DNA sequence: TGTGCCAGCAGTTACCAACTAGCAGATACGCAGTATTTT. Amino acids: CASSYQLADTQYF.

V and J are TRBV18 and TRBJ1-5; TRBD1 might be the D (5 bases). With 1 base removed from V and 7 bases from J, the gap between germline ends came to 11 bases. CDR1 and CDR2 from the germline V gene are KGHSH and LQKENI. This CDR3 comprises 14 residues. CDR3 in amino acids: CASSPQGHGQPQHF. The CDR3 coding sequence is TGTGCCAGCTCACCACAGGGGCACGGGCAGCCCCAGCATTTT.